These T cell receptor beta chains were read from a single sample in a study of blood T cells in healthy people across ages. TCRdb analysed the 5' RACE reads with MiXCR anew, one entry per CDR3 protein. This sample has 780,000 or so distinct CDR3 sequences, with 45% to 70% found just once. The sample comprised blood. These receptors all come from a man between 40 and 49 years old in good health. Both conserved end residues are part of each CDR3. The D gene is left open where the match is weak. Where a row states a size, it is once, few, many or the class of an expanded clone; other rows omit it.

TRBD2,TRBV6-2/TRBV6-3,few,TRBJ2-7,TGTGCCAGCAGTTACGGTAGCGGGTTCTCCTACGAGCAGTACTTC,CASSYGSGFSYEQYF
.,TRBV10-3,.,TRBJ2-5,TGTGCCATCAGTGAAGGGGGGCAGGGACAAGAGACCCAGTACTTC,CAISEGGQGQETQYF
TRBD2,TRBV24-1,.,TRBJ2-1,TGTGCCACCAGTGATGCGACTAGCGGGAGTAGTTACAATGAGCAGTTCTTC,CATSDATSGSSYNEQFF
.,TRBV19,.,TRBJ1-5,TGTGCCAGTACCACCGGTGGTCCCCAGCATTTT,CASTTGGPQHF
TRBD2,TRBV20-1,.,TRBJ2-1,TGCAGTGCTCCGAGTTCCGGGACTAGCGGGAGCGGCAATGAGCAGTTCTTC,CSAPSSGTSGSGNEQFF
TRBD2,TRBV3-1,.,TRBJ2-1,TGTGCCAGCAGCCCCGGGACTAGCTATGAGCAGTTCTTC,CASSPGTSYEQFF
.,TRBV2,.,TRBJ2-3,TGTGCCAGCGGCCTCCGGGGTTCGGGCACAGATACGCAGTATTTT,CASGLRGSGTDTQYF
TRBD1,TRBV12-3/TRBV12-4,.,TRBJ1-5,TGTGCCAGCAGTCCCCGGACAGGGGTCGGTCAGCCCCAGCATTTT,CASSPRTGVGQPQHF
.,TRBV5-1,.,TRBJ1-1,TGCGCCAGCAGCTTTGGGAGACAGCAGAACACTGAAGCTTTCTTT,CASSFGRQQNTEAFF
.,TRBV5-6,.,TRBJ2-3,TGTGCCAGCAGCTGGGGAAAGAGCACAGATACGCAGTATTTT,CASSWGKSTDTQYF
TRBD1,TRBV7-9,once,TRBJ1-1,TGTGCCAGCAACTGGGGGACAGACAACATGAACACTGAAGCTTTCTTT,CASNWGTDNMNTEAFF